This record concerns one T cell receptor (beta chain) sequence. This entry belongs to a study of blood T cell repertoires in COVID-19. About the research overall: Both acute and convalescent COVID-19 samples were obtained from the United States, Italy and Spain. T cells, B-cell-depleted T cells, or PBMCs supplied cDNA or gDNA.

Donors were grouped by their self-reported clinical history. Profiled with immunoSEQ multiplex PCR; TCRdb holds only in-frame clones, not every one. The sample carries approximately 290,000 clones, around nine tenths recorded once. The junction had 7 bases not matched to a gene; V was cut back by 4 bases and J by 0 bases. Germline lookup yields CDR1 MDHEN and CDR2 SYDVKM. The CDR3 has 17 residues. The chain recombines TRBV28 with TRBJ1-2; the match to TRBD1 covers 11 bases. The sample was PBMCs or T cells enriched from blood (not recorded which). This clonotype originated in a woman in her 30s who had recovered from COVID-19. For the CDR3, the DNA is TGTGCCAGCAGTTCAGGGACAGGGGGGAGAGCTAACTATGGCTACACCTTC. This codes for CASSSGTGGRANYGYTF.